These 21 T cell receptor beta chains originate from one sample sequenced in a study of early T cells in non-severe SARS-CoV-2 infection. TCRdb used MiXCR to reprocess the 5' RACE reads, holding one entry per CDR3 protein. Here the sample spans around 30,000 distinct CDR3 sequences, 5% to 7% being singletons. The sample consisted of whole blood. The receptors shown here come from an adult who was a healthcare worker with PCR-confirmed SARS-CoV-2 infection or an uninfected control (not recorded which).

This clonotype was counted ten times or more. This chain links TRBV6-6 with TRBJ2-5; tentatively, D is TRBD1 (6 bases). Per germline, CDR1 MNHNY and CDR2 SVGAGI (reference sequence). The CDR3 length is 14 residues. The V gene lost 2 bases and the J gene lost 7 bases, with 14 bases spanning the gap. This CDR3 is CASSYRTDIGTQYF. DNA for the CDR3: TGTGCCAGCAGTTACCGGACAGACATAGGGACCCAGTACTTC.

At least ten counts were recorded for this clonotype. The chain carries TRBV7-9 and TRBJ1-2, with D uncertain. V was shortened by 1 base and J by 4 bases, with 4 bases between the two germline ends. There are 12 residues in the CDR3. CDR1 SEHNR and CDR2 FQNEAQ come from the germline V gene (reference sequence). The CDR3 region has the DNA TGTGCCAGCAGCTTAGGGGGCTATGGCTACACCTTC. Translated, it gives CASSLGGYGYTF.

This clonotype was observed at least ten times. This chain uses TRBV6-6 with TRBJ2-7; D may be TRBD1 (5 bases). Germline lookup yields CDR1 MNHNY and CDR2 SVGAGI (reference sequence). V was clipped by 4 bases and J by 1 base, with 8 bases between them. The CDR3 extends over 13 amino acids. CDR3 region: CASSLGESYEQYF. CDR3 bases: TGTGCCAGCAGTTTAGGGGAATCCTACGAGCAGTACTTC.

The table lists this clonotype with many counts. The V call is TRBV28, the J call TRBJ1-6; weak D call: TRBD1 (6 bases). Trimming removed 3 bases at V and 6 bases at J, with 12 bases between. Germline CDR1 MDHEN, CDR2 SYDVKM. The CDR3 contains 15 residues. CDR3 sequence reads: CASSFGQTFNSPLHF. The CDR3 nucleotides read TGTGCCAGCAGTTTTGGACAGACTTTTAATTCACCCCTCCACTTT.

This clonotype was recorded at least ten times. Here the CDR3 reads CASILSGNTIYF. DNA of the CDR3: TGTGCCAGCATCCTCTCTGGAAACACCATATATTTT. The V gene is TRBV6-1, the J gene TRBJ1-3; D uncertain. CDR1 is MNHNS, CDR2 SASEGT, per germline. V shed 7 bases and J shed 0 bases, with 4 bases lying between them. The CDR3 length is 12 residues.

This chain links TRBV12-3 or TRBV12-4 with TRBJ2-1; a weak D match, TRBD2 (6 bases). This CDR3 has 16 amino acids. Trimming took 7 bases from V and 0 from J, leaving 16 bases between them. CDR3 in DNA: TGTGCCAGCATCGAAGGTGGGGGGAGCTCCTACAATGAGCAGTTCTTC. It translates to CASIEGGGSSYNEQFF.

This clonotype was seen at least ten times. The chain recombines TRBV6-2 or TRBV6-3 with TRBJ1-6, with 7 bases identical to TRBD1. J gave up 6 bases and V 6 bases, and 5 bases lay outside the gene matches. The V gene's germline CDR1 is MNHEY and CDR2 SVGEGT. The CDR3 consists of 14 residues. The CDR3 region is CASRGTAPNSPLHF. In DNA, the CDR3 is TGTGCCAGCAGGGGGACAGCGCCTAATTCACCCCTCCACTTT.

This clonotype appeared a few times. The J gene is TRBJ2-2, the V gene TRBV20-1; possible D gene TRBD2, 5 bases. The length of the CDR3 is 13 residues. The V gene lost 3 bases and the J gene lost 0 bases, with 5 bases spanning the gap. Per germline, CDR1 DFQATT and CDR2 SNEGSKA (reference sequence). The CDR3 DNA reads TGCAGTGCTAGCGGGACGAACACCGGGGAGCTGTTTTTT. Its translation is CSASGTNTGELFF.

This clonotype has ten or more counts. The chain joins TRBV7-2 to TRBJ1-1; TRBD1 agrees at 8 bases. There are 14 residues in the CDR3. The V gene's germline CDR1 is SGHTA and CDR2 FQGNSA. The junction had 0 bases not matched to a gene; V was cut back by 2 bases and J by 1 base. The CDR3 region has the DNA TGTGCCAGCAGCTTACAGGGGGCGAACACTGAAGCTTTCTTT. Translation: CASSLQGANTEAFF.

The rearrangement links TRBV20-1 to TRBJ2-7; the D gene is possibly TRBD1 (6 bases). The CDR3 runs to 12 residues. The V end lost 5 bases, the J end lost 3 bases, and 11 bases lay between the germline ends. Per the germline V gene, CDR1 is DFQATT and CDR2 is SNEGSKA (reference sequence). This CDR3 is CSAAQTGYEQYF. The CDR3 nucleotides are TGCAGTGCTGCACAGACAGGCTACGAGCAGTACTTC.

The sample holds many counts of this clonotype. V is TRBV7-2 and J is TRBJ1-4; D is unresolved. The CDR3 spans 12 residues. V was clipped by 2 bases and J by 7 bases, with 5 bases between them. Germline V lookup: CDR1 SGHTA, CDR2 FQGNSA. DNA for the CDR3: TGTGCCAGCAGCTTACATAGTGAAAAACTGTTTTTT. Translated, it gives CASSLHSEKLFF.

This clonotype was seen only a few times. J is TRBJ1-1 and V is TRBV18; D is ambiguous. Germline V gene lookup returns CDR1 KGHSH and CDR2 LQKENI. The CDR3 totals 15 residues. V was cut by 0 bases and J by 0 bases, with 8 bases left in between. The CDR3, as DNA: TGTGCCAGCTCACCACCAGGGAGAATGAACACTGAAGCTTTCTTT. Its translation is CASSPPGRMNTEAFF.

This clonotype was seen many times. The gene calls are TRBV7-9 and TRBJ2-2, with D possibly TRBD1 on 6 matching bases. V was clipped by 5 bases and J by 5 bases, with 9 bases between them. CDR1 SEHNR and CDR2 FQNEAQ come from the germline V gene (reference sequence). The CDR3 consists of 13 residues. The CDR3, as DNA: TGTGCCAGCAGCACACAGGGTACCGGGGAGCTGTTTTTT. Encoded protein: CASSTQGTGELFF. The full variable domain, rest sourced from reference TRBV7-9 and TRBJ2-2, is DTGVSQNPRHKITKRGQNVTFRCDPISEHNRLYWYRQTLGQGPEFLTYFQNEAQLEKSRLLSDRFSAERPKGSFSTLEIQRTEQGDSAMYLCASSTQGTGELFFGEGSRLTVL.

This clonotype was found many times. The chain couples TRBV14 to TRBJ2-2; TRBD1 agrees at 11 bases. The CDR3 is 16 amino acids. Looked up from germline, CDR1 is SGHDN and CDR2 is FVKESK. Unmatched junction bases numbered 4, after V lost 2 bases and J lost 5 bases. The DNA for the CDR3 is TGTGCCAGCAGCCAACTGGACAGGGGGCCTACCGGGGAGCTGTTTTTT. Its translation is CASSQLDRGPTGELFF. Together with reference TRBV14 and TRBJ2-2, the CDR3 gives the full variable domain: EAGVTQFPSHSVIEKGQTVTLRCDPISGHDNLYWYRRVMGKEIKFLLHFVKESKQDESGMPNNRFLAERTGGTYSTLKVQPAELEDSGVYFCASSQLDRGPTGELFFGEGSRLTVL.

This clonotype was counted at least ten times. The J gene is TRBJ1-5, the V gene TRBV5-4, with 8 bases identical to TRBD1. The CDR3 sequence is 14 residues long. The V and J ends lost 2 bases and 5 bases, in that order; junction bases with no gene match: 3. Germline loops: CDR1 SGHNT, CDR2 YYREEE (reference sequence). This CDR3 is CASSFDRGDQPQHF. The CDR3 coding sequence is TGTGCCAGCAGCTTTGACAGGGGTGATCAGCCCCAGCATTTT. The variable domain in full, completed from reference TRBV5-4 and TRBJ1-5, reads ETGVTQSPTHLIKTRGQQVTLRCSSQSGHNTVSWYQQALGQGPQFIFQYYREEENGRGNFPPRFSGLQFPNYSSELNVNALELDDSALYLCASSFDRGDQPQHFGDGTRLSIL.

This clonotype was picked up many times. The J gene is TRBJ1-1, the V gene TRBV29-1, with 7 bases identical to TRBD1. The CDR3 spans 13 residues. The trim removed 3 bases at V and 1 base at J, leaving 2 bases unmatched. Germline-derived CDR1 and CDR2 are SQVTM and ANQGSEA. The CDR3 reads CSVDRDRNTEAFF. As DNA, the CDR3 is TGCAGCGTTGACCGGGACAGGAACACTGAAGCTTTCTTT.

In this sample, this clonotype turned up many times. CDR3 loop: CATSPSRVEADTQYF. For the CDR3, the DNA is TGTGCCACCAGCCCATCGCGGGTTGAAGCAGATACGCAGTATTTT. This chain links TRBV15 with TRBJ2-3; D possibly corresponds to TRBD2 (5 bases). Trimming stripped 5 bases from V and 4 bases from J, with 16 bases between. CDR3 length: 15 amino acids. Germline-derived CDR1 and CDR2 are LNHNV and YYDKDF (reference sequence). Complete variable domain (other parts from reference TRBV15 and TRBJ2-3): DAMVIQNPRYQVTQFGKPVTLSCSQTLNHNVMYWYQQKSSQAPKLLFHYYDKDFNNEADTPDNFQSRRPNTSFCFLDIRSPGLGDTAMYLCATSPSRVEADTQYFGPGTRLTVL.

This clonotype was seen a handful of times. The rearrangement joins TRBV20-1 to TRBJ2-7, with D possibly TRBD2 on 5 matching bases. Germline V gives CDR1 DFQATT, CDR2 SNEGSKA (reference sequence). The length of the CDR3 is 11 residues. The CDR3 region is CSKKFGDEQYF. The CDR3 bases are TGCAGCAAAAAATTCGGGGACGAGCAGTACTTC.

This clonotype was picked up a small number of times. This chain joins TRBV9 and TRBJ1-3; the D is unclear. From germline, CDR1 is SGDLS and CDR2 YYNGEE. The V and J ends lost 0 bases and 8 bases respectively, with 9 bases between them. This CDR3 region has 13 residues. CDR3 residues: CASSVANGDTIYF. For the CDR3, the DNA is TGTGCCAGCAGCGTAGCTAATGGGGACACCATATATTTT.

This clonotype has only a few counts. The chain employs TRBV5-1 and TRBJ2-7, with TRBD1 identical over 7 bases. Germline V gene lookup returns CDR1 SGHRS and CDR2 YFSETQ. The CDR3 loop spans 15 amino acids. V was clipped by 3 bases and J by 2 bases; unmatched bases: 8. The CDR3, as DNA: TGCGCCAGCAGCTGGACAGGCGGAACCACCTACGAGCAGTACTTC. Translated, it gives CASSWTGGTTYEQYF.

The sample holds many counts of this clonotype. The chain has TRBV28 and TRBJ2-7, with D perhaps TRBD1 or TRBD2 (6 bases each). CDR1 and CDR2 from the germline V gene are MDHEN and SYDVKM. Between the trimmed V and J ends, which lost 1 base and 5 bases, there was a span of 12 bases. This CDR3 is built from 14 residues. The CDR3 sequence is CASSLFWGANEQYF. In nucleotides, the CDR3 is TGTGCCAGCAGTTTATTTTGGGGGGCTAACGAGCAGTACTTC. The variable domain in full, completed from reference TRBV28 and TRBJ2-7, reads DVKVTQSSRYLVKRTGEKVFLECVQDMDHENMFWYRQDPGLGLRLIYFSYDVKMKEKGDIPEGYSVSREKKERFSLILESASTNQTSMYLCASSLFWGANEQYFGPGTRLTVT.